This T cell receptor beta chain was sequenced during a study of early T cells in non-severe SARS-CoV-2 infection (dated by TCRdb to the early 2020s). Background for the entire study: TCR sequencing used bulk RNA from unsorted whole blood, so alpha and beta chains could not be paired. The paper as a whole reports these results and caveats: VDJdb matching was skewed toward anti-spike CD8 responses, so virus-specific expansions were likely underestimated and private and CD4 specificities were missed.

A case-control design nested within a healthcare worker cohort in London, UK, was used, with weekly nasopharyngeal swab PCR tests and blood sampling performed. Between 23 and 31 March 2020, the week of the UK lockdown, healthcare workers were enrolled and then followed up weekly for as long as 16 weeks. As regards this clonotype: The antigen this receptor binds is unknown. The record has no base qualities; no much larger clone is one base away.

Per the germline V gene (reference sequence), SEHNR is the CDR1 and FQNEAQ is the CDR2. The CDR3, cysteine through phenylalanine, is 16 amino acids long. The kept DNA is CDR3 alone, 48 bases in frame from the first base. V is cut by 0 bases and J by 2 bases, and the space between the germline ends is 10 bases. The library was built by means of 5' RACE. TCRdb shows the sequencer as NextSeq 500. In the TCR library protocol, unique molecular identifiers were attached to individual cDNA molecules to correct for PCR bias and sequencing error. Both TCR alpha and beta chains were sequenced, and tight co-correlation was observed between alpha and beta sequence abundances in each sample. In the original analysis: V gene, J gene and CDR3 annotation of TCR sequences was performed with Decombinator V4. TCRs were defined as expanded if a significant change between any two time points was detected under a Poisson model with p below 0.0001. TCR abundances were normalised to the total number of TCRs sequenced per sample and expressed as counts per million. MAIT TCRs were defined by TRAV1-2 paired with TRAJ12, TRAJ20 or TRAJ33, and iNKT TCRs by TRAV10 paired with TRAJ18. A search of VDJdb, accessed on 1 November 2021, was run for TCRs annotated to CMV, EBV and SARS-CoV-2, with TCRs annotated for multiple antigens excluded. TCRdb applied fastp at Q25 and MiXCR to the public reads, then kept only in-frame beta chains. Every entry covers one CDR3 protein and lists the most common genes and DNA from its rows. It is TCRdb's table, rather than the study itself, that gives the V and J calls and clone size. Counted in this sample were 70,000 or so distinct CDR3 sequences; under 15% of them appeared once. About 1.3% of the sample is held by the ten biggest clonotypes.

The V and J segments used are TRBV7-9 and TRBJ1-4; confidence is insufficient to name the D gene. This clonotype was sampled from an adult who was a healthcare worker with PCR-confirmed SARS-CoV-2 infection or an uninfected control (not recorded which). The source material was whole blood. The CDR3 region reads CASSLAGVGTNEKLFF. Here is the DNA: TGTGCCAGCAGCTTAGCGGGAGTTGGGACTAATGAAAAACTGTTTTTT. Outside the CDR3, residues come from the reference TRBV7-9 and TRBJ1-4 proteins, so the full variable domain is: DTGVSQNPRHKITKRGQNVTFRCDPISEHNRLYWYRQTLGQGPEFLTYFQNEAQLEKSRLLSDRFSAERPKGSFSTLEIQRTEQGDSAMYLCASSLAGVGTNEKLFFGSGTQLSVL.